These T cell receptor beta chains were read from a single sample in a study of blood T cell repertoires in COVID-19. Repertoires were generated with immunoSEQ multiplex PCR, while TCRdb's copy carries only in-frame clones and drops some. The sample consists of 200,000 to 250,000 clones, 80% to 90% of them appearing once. Sequencing used peripheral blood. The receptors here all came from a man aged 18-30 years with active or convalescent COVID-19. The CDR3 runs from the conserved cysteine through the conserved F or W. Fields, in order: clone size, J gene, D gene, V gene, CDR3 protein, CDR3 DNA. The D gene is left open where the match is weak. Not all rows give a size; the values are once, few, many and, for expanded clones, a class.

abundance: .
j_gene: TRBJ2-1
d_gene: .
v_gene: TRBV9
CDR3aa: CASSVAPTGDNEQFF
CDR3nt: TGTGCCAGCAGCGTAGCTCCCACCGGAGACAATGAGCAGTTCTTC

abundance: .
j_gene: TRBJ2-2
d_gene: TRBD1
v_gene: TRBV9
CDR3aa: CASSVRPNRGQGGELFF
CDR3nt: TGTGCCAGCAGCGTGAGACCAAACAGGGGGCAAGGCGGGGAGCTGTTTTTT

abundance: .
j_gene: TRBJ2-1
d_gene: TRBD2
v_gene: TRBV6-4
CDR3aa: CASSVTSGRAQQFF
CDR3nt: TGTGCCAGCAGTGTGACTAGCGGGAGGGCGCAGCAGTTCTTC

abundance: once
j_gene: TRBJ2-7
d_gene: TRBD1
v_gene: TRBV30
CDR3aa: CAWSAGTGDYEQYF
CDR3nt: TGTGCCTGGAGTGCCGGGACAGGGGATTACGAGCAGTACTTC

abundance: .
j_gene: TRBJ1-6
d_gene: TRBD1
v_gene: TRBV7-9
CDR3aa: CASSLAAGTGDSPLHF
CDR3nt: TGTGCCAGCAGCTTAGCGGCCGGGACAGGGGATTCACCCCTCCACTTT

abundance: once
j_gene: TRBJ2-1
d_gene: .
v_gene: TRBV3-1/TRBV3-2
CDR3aa: CASSQTRVNEQFF
CDR3nt: TGTGCCAGCAGCCAAACCAGGGTGAATGAGCAGTTCTTC

abundance: .
j_gene: TRBJ2-7
d_gene: .
v_gene: TRBV20-1
CDR3aa: CSASRQGSWWTYEQYF
CDR3nt: TGCAGTGCTAGTCGGCAGGGGTCGTGGTGGACCTACGAGCAGTACTTC

abundance: .
j_gene: TRBJ1-1
d_gene: TRBD1
v_gene: TRBV3-1/TRBV3-2
CDR3aa: CASSQGDRWSTEAFF
CDR3nt: TGTGCCAGCAGCCAAGGGGACAGATGGAGCACTGAAGCTTTCTTT

abundance: .
j_gene: TRBJ1-1
d_gene: .
v_gene: TRBV3-1/TRBV3-2
CDR3aa: CASSQDRNTEAFF
CDR3nt: TGTGCCAGCAGCCAAGACAGGAACACTGAAGCTTTCTTT

abundance: .
j_gene: TRBJ1-2
d_gene: .
v_gene: TRBV7-9
CDR3aa: CASSLGLGVTGNYGYTF
CDR3nt: TGTGCCAGCAGCTTAGGTCTCGGTGTGACGGGGAACTATGGCTACACCTTC

abundance: .
j_gene: TRBJ2-3
d_gene: TRBD2
v_gene: TRBV5-1
CDR3aa: CASSFGLAGGLSTDTQYF
CDR3nt: TGCGCCAGCAGCTTCGGTCTAGCGGGAGGGCTAAGCACAGATACGCAGTATTTT

abundance: .
j_gene: TRBJ1-1
d_gene: .
v_gene: TRBV29-1
CDR3aa: CSGNGVRLGTEAFF
CDR3nt: TGCAGCGGAAACGGTGTCAGGCTGGGCACTGAAGCTTTCTTT

abundance: once
j_gene: TRBJ2-2
d_gene: .
v_gene: TRBV10-3
CDR3aa: CAISGLQDTGELFF
CDR3nt: TGTGCCATCAGTGGCCTTCAGGACACCGGGGAGCTGTTTTTT

abundance: .
j_gene: TRBJ1-5
d_gene: .
v_gene: TRBV10-3
CDR3aa: CAISESLGRVRDSNQPQHF
CDR3nt: TGTGCCATCAGTGAGTCTTTGGGGAGGGTTCGGGATAGCAATCAGCCCCAGCATTTT

abundance: .
j_gene: TRBJ2-2
d_gene: TRBD1
v_gene: TRBV6-6
CDR3aa: CASSFNRDRAGELFF
CDR3nt: TGTGCCAGCAGTTTCAATAGGGACAGGGCCGGGGAGCTGTTTTTT

abundance: .
j_gene: TRBJ2-3
d_gene: .
v_gene: TRBV5-6
CDR3aa: CASSSNLGLGKLTQYF
CDR3nt: TGTGCCAGCAGCTCAAATTTAGGACTGGGCAAGCTTACGCAGTATTTT

abundance: .
j_gene: TRBJ2-7
d_gene: .
v_gene: TRBV6-5
CDR3aa: CASRQGSEQYF
CDR3nt: TGTGCCAGCAGACAGGGAAGCGAGCAGTACTTC

abundance: .
j_gene: TRBJ2-7
d_gene: .
v_gene: TRBV6-1
CDR3aa: CASSVPRDTGSYEQYF
CDR3nt: TGTGCCAGCAGTGTTCCCCGGGACACTGGATCCTACGAGCAGTACTTC

abundance: .
j_gene: TRBJ1-2
d_gene: TRBD1
v_gene: TRBV28
CDR3aa: CASSFPQGASYGYTF
CDR3nt: TGTGCCAGCAGTTTCCCTCAGGGGGCGTCCTATGGCTACACCTTC

abundance: .
j_gene: TRBJ2-3
d_gene: TRBD1
v_gene: TRBV9
CDR3aa: CASSLQGAQDTQYF
CDR3nt: TGTGCCAGTAGTCTACAGGGGGCCCAAGATACGCAGTATTTT

abundance: .
j_gene: TRBJ2-2
d_gene: .
v_gene: TRBV18
CDR3aa: CASNRGRATGELFF
CDR3nt: TGTGCCAGCAACCGGGGTAGGGCCACCGGGGAGCTGTTTTTT

abundance: .
j_gene: TRBJ2-3
d_gene: TRBD1
v_gene: TRBV11-2
CDR3aa: CASTNLPGQGESDTQYF
CDR3nt: TGTGCCAGCACCAACTTGCCGGGCCAGGGGGAATCAGATACGCAGTATTTT

abundance: .
j_gene: TRBJ1-1
d_gene: TRBD1
v_gene: TRBV6-5
CDR3aa: CASNRGMNTEAFF
CDR3nt: TGTGCCAGCAACAGGGGAATGAACACTGAAGCTTTCTTT

abundance: .
j_gene: TRBJ1-1
d_gene: .
v_gene: TRBV27
CDR3aa: CASRTGMNTEAFF
CDR3nt: TGTGCCAGCCGAACAGGGATGAACACTGAAGCTTTCTTT

abundance: .
j_gene: TRBJ1-2
d_gene: .
v_gene: TRBV7-9
CDR3aa: CASSLGGGQFYGYTF
CDR3nt: TGTGCCAGCAGCTTAGGCGGGGGGCAATTCTATGGCTACACCTTC

abundance: .
j_gene: TRBJ2-3
d_gene: TRBD1
v_gene: TRBV29-1
CDR3aa: CSVDSWDRGTDTQYF
CDR3nt: TGCAGCGTTGATTCCTGGGACAGGGGCACAGATACGCAGTATTTT

abundance: .
j_gene: TRBJ1-5
d_gene: .
v_gene: TRBV28
CDR3aa: CASRYRDNSNQPQHF
CDR3nt: TGTGCCAGCAGGTACAGGGACAATAGCAATCAGCCCCAGCATTTT

abundance: .
j_gene: TRBJ2-1
d_gene: .
v_gene: TRBV21-1
CDR3aa: CASSKWAGLYYNEQFF
CDR3nt: TGTGCCAGCAGCAAATGGGCAGGGCTATACTACAATGAGCAGTTCTTC

abundance: .
j_gene: TRBJ2-1
d_gene: .
v_gene: TRBV7-9
CDR3aa: CASSPPDSSSYNEQFF
CDR3nt: TGTGCCAGCAGCCCCCCCGACAGCAGCTCCTACAATGAGCAGTTCTTC

abundance: once
j_gene: TRBJ2-1
d_gene: .
v_gene: TRBV9
CDR3aa: CASTPLSEPSYNEQFF
CDR3nt: TGTGCCAGCACCCCCCTTAGCGAACCCTCCTACAATGAGCAGTTCTTC

abundance: .
j_gene: TRBJ1-1
d_gene: .
v_gene: TRBV7-9
CDR3aa: CARGRAREKVRQGNTEAFF
CDR3nt: TGTGCCAGGGGCCGAGCTCGGGAGAAGGTAAGGCAGGGGAACACTGAAGCTTTCTTT

abundance: .
j_gene: TRBJ2-3
d_gene: .
v_gene: TRBV7-2
CDR3aa: CASSQDLRDLGDTQYF
CDR3nt: TGTGCCAGCAGCCAAGATCTGCGGGATCTAGGAGATACGCAGTATTTT

abundance: .
j_gene: TRBJ2-7
d_gene: TRBD2
v_gene: TRBV7-2
CDR3aa: CASTLAGGPYEQYF
CDR3nt: TGTGCCAGCACACTAGCGGGAGGACCCTACGAGCAGTACTTC

abundance: .
j_gene: TRBJ2-7
d_gene: .
v_gene: TRBV27
CDR3aa: CASRYQQVPGHEQYF
CDR3nt: TGTGCCAGCAGATATCAACAGGTCCCTGGGCACGAGCAGTACTTC

abundance: .
j_gene: TRBJ2-7
d_gene: .
v_gene: TRBV29-1
CDR3aa: CSVGQSYEQYF
CDR3nt: TGCAGCGTTGGTCAGTCCTACGAGCAGTACTTC

abundance: .
j_gene: TRBJ1-2
d_gene: .
v_gene: TRBV9
CDR3aa: CASSSGASGYTF
CDR3nt: TGTGCCAGCAGTAGCGGAGCCTCGGGCTACACCTTC

abundance: once
j_gene: TRBJ2-2
d_gene: .
v_gene: TRBV20-1
CDR3aa: CSASQNTGELFF
CDR3nt: TGCAGTGCTAGTCAAAACACCGGGGAGCTGTTTTTT

abundance: .
j_gene: TRBJ2-5
d_gene: .
v_gene: TRBV19
CDR3aa: CASSISSQETQYF
CDR3nt: TGTGCCAGTAGTATATCTAGCCAAGAGACCCAGTACTTC

abundance: .
j_gene: TRBJ1-1
d_gene: .
v_gene: TRBV4-2
CDR3aa: CASSQVNPGQVNTEAFF
CDR3nt: TGTGCCAGCAGCCAAGTGAACCCGGGACAAGTAAACACTGAAGCTTTCTTT